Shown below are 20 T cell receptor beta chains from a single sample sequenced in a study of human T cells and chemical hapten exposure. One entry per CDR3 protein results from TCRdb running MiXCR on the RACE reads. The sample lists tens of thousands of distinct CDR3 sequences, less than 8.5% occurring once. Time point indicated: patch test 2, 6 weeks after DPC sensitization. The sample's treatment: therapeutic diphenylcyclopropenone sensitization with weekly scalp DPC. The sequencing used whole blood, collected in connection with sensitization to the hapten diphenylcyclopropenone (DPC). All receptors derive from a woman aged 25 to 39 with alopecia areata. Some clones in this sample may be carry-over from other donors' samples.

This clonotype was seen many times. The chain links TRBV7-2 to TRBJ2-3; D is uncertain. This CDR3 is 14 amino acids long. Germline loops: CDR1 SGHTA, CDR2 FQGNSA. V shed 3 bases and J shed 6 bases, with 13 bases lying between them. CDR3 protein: CASSLGWSRDTQYF. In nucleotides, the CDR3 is TGTGCCAGCAGCTTGGGATGGTCTCGGGATACGCAGTATTTT.

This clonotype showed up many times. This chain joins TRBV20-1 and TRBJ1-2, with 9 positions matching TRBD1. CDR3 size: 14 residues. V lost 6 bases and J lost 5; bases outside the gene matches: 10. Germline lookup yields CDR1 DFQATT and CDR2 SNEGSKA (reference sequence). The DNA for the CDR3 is TGCAGTGCCAAGTGGTCGACAGGGGGGTATGGCTACACCTTC. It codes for CSAKWSTGGYGYTF.

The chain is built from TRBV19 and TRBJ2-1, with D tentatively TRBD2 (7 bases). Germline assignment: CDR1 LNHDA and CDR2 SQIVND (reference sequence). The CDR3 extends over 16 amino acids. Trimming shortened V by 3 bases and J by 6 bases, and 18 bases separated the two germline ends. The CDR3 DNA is TGTGCCAGTAGTATTACGGGGGGCTCGATTACCAATGAGCAGTTCTTC. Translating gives CASSITGGSITNEQFF.

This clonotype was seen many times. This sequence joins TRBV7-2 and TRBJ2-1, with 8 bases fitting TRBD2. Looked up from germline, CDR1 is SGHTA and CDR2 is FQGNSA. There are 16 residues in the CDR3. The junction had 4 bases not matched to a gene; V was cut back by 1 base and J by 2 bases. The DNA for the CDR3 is TGTGCCAGCAGCTTAGGAGCCGGGGGGGCCTACAATGAGCAGTTCTTC. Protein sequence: CASSLGAGGAYNEQFF.

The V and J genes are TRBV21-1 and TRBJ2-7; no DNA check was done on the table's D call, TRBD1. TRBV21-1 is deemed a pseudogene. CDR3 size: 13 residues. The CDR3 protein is CASSKDSRYEQYF. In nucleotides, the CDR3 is TGTGCCAGCAGCAAGGACAGTCGGTACGAGCAGTACTTC.

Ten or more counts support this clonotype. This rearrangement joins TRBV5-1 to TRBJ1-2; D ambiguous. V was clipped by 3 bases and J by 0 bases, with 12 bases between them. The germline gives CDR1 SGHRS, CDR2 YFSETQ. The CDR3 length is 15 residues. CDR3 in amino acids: CASSSNGPANYGYTF. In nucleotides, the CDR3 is TGCGCCAGCAGCTCGAACGGGCCTGCTAACTATGGCTACACCTTC.

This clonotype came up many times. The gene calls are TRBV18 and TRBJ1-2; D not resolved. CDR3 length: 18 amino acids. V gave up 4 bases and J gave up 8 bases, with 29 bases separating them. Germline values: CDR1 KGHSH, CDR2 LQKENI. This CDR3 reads CASSLGMDGGHMPRGYTF. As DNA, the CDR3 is TGTGCCAGCTCACTAGGAATGGACGGAGGTCACATGCCTCGGGGCTACACCTTC.

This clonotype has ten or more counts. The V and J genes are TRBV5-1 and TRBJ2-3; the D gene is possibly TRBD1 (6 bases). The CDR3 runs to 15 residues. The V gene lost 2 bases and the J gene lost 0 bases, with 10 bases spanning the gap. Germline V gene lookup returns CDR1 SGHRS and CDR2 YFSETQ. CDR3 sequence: CASSFGQRSTDTQYF. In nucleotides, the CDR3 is TGCGCCAGCAGCTTCGGACAGAGAAGCACAGATACGCAGTATTTT.

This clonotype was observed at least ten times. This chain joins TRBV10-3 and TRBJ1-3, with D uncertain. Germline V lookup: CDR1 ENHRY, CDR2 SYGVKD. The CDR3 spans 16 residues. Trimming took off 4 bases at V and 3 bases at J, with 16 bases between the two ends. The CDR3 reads CAISGPAGGYGNTIYF. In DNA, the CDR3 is TGTGCCATCAGTGGACCGGCCGGAGGGTATGGAAACACCATATATTTT.

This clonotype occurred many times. Here the CDR3 DNA reads TGTGCCAGCAGCCCCCTTGGGACAGGGCTCTATGGCTACACCTTC. Translation gives CASSPLGTGLYGYTF. This rearrangement joins TRBV12-3 or TRBV12-4 to TRBJ1-2, with 9 bases fitting TRBD1. With V trimmed by 6 bases and J by 4 bases, 9 bases remained unmatched. The CDR3 loop spans 15 amino acids.

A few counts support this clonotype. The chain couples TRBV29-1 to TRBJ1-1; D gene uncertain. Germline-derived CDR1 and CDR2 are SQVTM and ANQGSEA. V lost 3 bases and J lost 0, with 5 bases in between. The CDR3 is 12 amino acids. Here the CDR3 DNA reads TGCAGCGTTGACCGTCTGAACACTGAAGCTTTCTTT. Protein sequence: CSVDRLNTEAFF.

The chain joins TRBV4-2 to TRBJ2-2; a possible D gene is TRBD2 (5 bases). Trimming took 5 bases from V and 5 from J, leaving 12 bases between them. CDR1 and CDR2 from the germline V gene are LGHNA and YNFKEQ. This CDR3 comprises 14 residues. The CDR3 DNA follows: TGTGCCAGCAGCGATACTAGGAGAACCGGGGAGCTGTTTTTT. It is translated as CASSDTRRTGELFF.

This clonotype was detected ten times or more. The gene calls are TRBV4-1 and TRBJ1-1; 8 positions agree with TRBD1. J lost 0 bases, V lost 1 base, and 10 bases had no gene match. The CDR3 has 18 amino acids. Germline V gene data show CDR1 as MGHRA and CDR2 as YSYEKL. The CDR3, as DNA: TGCGCCAGCAGCCAAGCCCGGACAGGGTCGATCTTGAACACTGAAGCTTTCTTT. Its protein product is CASSQARTGSILNTEAFF.

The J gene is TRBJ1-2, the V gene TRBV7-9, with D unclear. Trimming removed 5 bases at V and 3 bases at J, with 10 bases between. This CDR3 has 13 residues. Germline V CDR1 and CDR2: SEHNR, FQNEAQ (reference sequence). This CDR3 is CASSEDNYYGYTF. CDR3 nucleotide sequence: TGTGCCAGCAGCGAAGACAACTACTATGGCTACACCTTC. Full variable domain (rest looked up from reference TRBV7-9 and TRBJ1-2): DTGVSQNPRHKITKRGQNVTFRCDPISEHNRLYWYRQTLGQGPEFLTYFQNEAQLEKSRLLSDRFSAERPKGSFSTLEIQRTEQGDSAMYLCASSEDNYYGYTFGSGTRLTVV.

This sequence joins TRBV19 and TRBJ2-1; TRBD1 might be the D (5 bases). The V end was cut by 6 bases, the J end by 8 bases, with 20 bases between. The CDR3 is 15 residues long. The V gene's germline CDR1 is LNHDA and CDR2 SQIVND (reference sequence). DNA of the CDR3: TGTGCCAGTAGCGCACAGGTGCCTTCGGACGATGAGCAGTTCTTC. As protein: CASSAQVPSDDEQFF.

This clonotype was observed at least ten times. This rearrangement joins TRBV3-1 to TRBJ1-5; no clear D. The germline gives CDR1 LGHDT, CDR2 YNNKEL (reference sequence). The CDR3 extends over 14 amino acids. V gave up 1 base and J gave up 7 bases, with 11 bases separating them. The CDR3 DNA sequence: TGTGCCAGCAGCCAAGCTTCCGTAAGCCAGCCCCAGCATTTT. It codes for CASSQASVSQPQHF.

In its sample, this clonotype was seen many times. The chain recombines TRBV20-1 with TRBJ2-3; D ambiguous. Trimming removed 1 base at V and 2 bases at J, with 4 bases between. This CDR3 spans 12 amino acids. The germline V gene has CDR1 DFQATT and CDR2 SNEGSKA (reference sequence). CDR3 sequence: CSARGPTDTQYF. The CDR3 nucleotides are TGCAGTGCTAGAGGACCCACAGATACGCAGTATTTT.

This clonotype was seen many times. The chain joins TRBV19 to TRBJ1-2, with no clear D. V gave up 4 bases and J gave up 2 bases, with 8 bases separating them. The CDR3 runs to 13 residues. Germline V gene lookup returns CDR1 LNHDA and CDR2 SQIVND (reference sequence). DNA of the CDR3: TGTGCCAGTAGTACTGACGGAAACTATGGCTACACCTTC. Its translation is CASSTDGNYGYTF. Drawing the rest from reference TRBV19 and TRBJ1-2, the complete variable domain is DGGITQSPKYLFRKEGQNVTLSCEQNLNHDAMYWYRQDPGQGLRLIYYSQIVNDFQKGDIAEGYSVSREKKESFPLTVTSAQKNPTAFYLCASSTDGNYGYTFGSGTRLTVV.

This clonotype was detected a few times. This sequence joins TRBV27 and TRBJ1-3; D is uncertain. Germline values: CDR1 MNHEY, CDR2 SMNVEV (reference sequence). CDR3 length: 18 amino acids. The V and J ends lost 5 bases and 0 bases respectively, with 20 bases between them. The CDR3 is CASSPERRWYPSGNTIYF. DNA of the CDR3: TGTGCCAGCAGTCCCGAGAGGCGTTGGTACCCCTCTGGAAACACCATATATTTT.

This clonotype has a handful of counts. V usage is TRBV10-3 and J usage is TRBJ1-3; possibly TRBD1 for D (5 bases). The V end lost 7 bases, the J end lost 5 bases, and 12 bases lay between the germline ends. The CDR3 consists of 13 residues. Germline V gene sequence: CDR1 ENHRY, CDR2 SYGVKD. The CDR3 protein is CAIKAEGRNTIYF. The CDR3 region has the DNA TGTGCCATCAAGGCGGAGGGGAGAAACACCATATATTTT.